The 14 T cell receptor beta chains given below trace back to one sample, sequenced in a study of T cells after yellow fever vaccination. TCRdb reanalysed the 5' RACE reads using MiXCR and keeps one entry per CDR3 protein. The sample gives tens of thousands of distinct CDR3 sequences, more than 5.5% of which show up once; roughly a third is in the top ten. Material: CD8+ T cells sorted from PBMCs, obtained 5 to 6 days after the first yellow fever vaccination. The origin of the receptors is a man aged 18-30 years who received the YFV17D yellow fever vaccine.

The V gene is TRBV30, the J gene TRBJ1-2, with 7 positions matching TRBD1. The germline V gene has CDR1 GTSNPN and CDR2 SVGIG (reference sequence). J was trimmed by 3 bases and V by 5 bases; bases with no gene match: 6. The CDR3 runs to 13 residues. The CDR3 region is CAWGRGQDYGYTF. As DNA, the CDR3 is TGTGCCTGGGGAAGGGGGCAGGACTATGGCTACACCTTC.

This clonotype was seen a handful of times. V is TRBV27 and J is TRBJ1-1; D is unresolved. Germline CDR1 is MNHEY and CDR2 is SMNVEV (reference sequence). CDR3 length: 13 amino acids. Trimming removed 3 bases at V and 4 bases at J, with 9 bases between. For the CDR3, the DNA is TGTGCCAGCAGTTTTACAAGGGTCACTGAAGCTTTCTTT. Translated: CASSFTRVTEAFF.

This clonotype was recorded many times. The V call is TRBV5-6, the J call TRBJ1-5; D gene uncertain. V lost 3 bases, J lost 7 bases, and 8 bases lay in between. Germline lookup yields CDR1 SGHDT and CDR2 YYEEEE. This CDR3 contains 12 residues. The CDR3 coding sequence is TGTGCCAGCAGCTCGGGGAACCAGCCCCAGCATTTT. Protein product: CASSSGNQPQHF.

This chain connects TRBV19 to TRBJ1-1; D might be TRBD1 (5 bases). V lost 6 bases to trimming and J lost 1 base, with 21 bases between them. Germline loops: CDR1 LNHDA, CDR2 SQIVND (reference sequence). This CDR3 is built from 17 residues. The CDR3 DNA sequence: TGTGCCAGTAGCAATTTAAATCCGGGACTGGGGAACACTGAAGCTTTCTTT. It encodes CASSNLNPGLGNTEAFF.

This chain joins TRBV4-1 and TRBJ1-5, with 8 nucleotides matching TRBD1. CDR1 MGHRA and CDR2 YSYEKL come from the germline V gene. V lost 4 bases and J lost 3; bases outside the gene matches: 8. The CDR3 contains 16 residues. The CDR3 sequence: CASSLTGTGDNQPQHF. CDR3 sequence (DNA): TGCGCCAGCAGCCTTACCGGGACAGGCGACAATCAGCCCCAGCATTTT.

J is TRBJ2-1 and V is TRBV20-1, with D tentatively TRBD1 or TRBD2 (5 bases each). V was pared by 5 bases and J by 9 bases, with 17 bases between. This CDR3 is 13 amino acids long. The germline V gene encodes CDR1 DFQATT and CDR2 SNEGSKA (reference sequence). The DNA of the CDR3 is TGCAGTGCTCCCCCCCGGGACCCGGGTGAGCAGTTCTTC. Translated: CSAPPRDPGEQFF.

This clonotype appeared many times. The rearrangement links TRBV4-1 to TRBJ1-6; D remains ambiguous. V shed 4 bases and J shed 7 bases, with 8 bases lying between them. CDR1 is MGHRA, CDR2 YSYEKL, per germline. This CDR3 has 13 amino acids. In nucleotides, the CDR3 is TGCGCCAGCAGCCCCTCACTGAATTCACCCCTCCACTTT. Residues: CASSPSLNSPLHF.

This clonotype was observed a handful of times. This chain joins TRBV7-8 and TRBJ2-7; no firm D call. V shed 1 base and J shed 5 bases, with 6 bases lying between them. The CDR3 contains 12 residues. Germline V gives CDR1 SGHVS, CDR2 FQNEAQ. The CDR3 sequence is CASSLGRDEQYV. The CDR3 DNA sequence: TGTGCCAGCAGCTTAGGGAGAGACGAGCAGTACGTC.

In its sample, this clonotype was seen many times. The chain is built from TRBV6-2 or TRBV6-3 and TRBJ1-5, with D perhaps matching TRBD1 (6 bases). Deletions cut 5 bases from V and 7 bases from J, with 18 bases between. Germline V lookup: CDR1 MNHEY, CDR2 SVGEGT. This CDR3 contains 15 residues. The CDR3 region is CASSLTRGASQPQHF. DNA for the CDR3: TGTGCCAGCAGTCTAACTAGGGGGGCATCGCAGCCCCAGCATTTT.

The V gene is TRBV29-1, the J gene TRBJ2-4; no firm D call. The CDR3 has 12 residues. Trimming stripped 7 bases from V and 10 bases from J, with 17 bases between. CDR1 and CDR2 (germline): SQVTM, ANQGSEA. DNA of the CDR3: TGCAGCGCGGTTCATGAAACTGGGATTCAGTACTTC. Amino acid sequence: CSAVHETGIQYF.

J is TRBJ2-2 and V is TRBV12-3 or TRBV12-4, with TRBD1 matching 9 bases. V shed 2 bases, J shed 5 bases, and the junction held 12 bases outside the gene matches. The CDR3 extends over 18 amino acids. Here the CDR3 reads CASSLSVIRDRETGELFF. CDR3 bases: TGTGCCAGCAGTTTATCGGTCATCCGGGACAGGGAAACCGGGGAGCTGTTTTTT.

This chain's CDR3 is CASSLWDTEQPQHF. The CDR3 region has the DNA TGTGCCAGCAGCTTGTGGGACACCGAGCAGCCCCAGCATTTT. The chain couples TRBV5-5 to TRBJ1-5; possible D gene TRBD1, 6 bases. The germline V gene encodes CDR1 SGHKS and CDR2 YYEKEE (reference sequence). CDR3 length equals 14 residues. The V gene lost 1 base and the J gene lost 7 bases, with 12 bases spanning the gap.

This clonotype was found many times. The CDR3 DNA follows: TGTGCCAGCAGCTTTTGGGCGGGGGGAAATGAGCAGTTCTTC. Encoded protein: CASSFWAGGNEQFF. The V call is TRBV7-2, the J call TRBJ2-1; 8 bases agree with TRBD2. V was pared by 3 bases and J by 7 bases, with 5 bases of the junction left unmatched. From germline, CDR1 is SGHTA and CDR2 FQGNSA. This CDR3 spans 14 amino acids.

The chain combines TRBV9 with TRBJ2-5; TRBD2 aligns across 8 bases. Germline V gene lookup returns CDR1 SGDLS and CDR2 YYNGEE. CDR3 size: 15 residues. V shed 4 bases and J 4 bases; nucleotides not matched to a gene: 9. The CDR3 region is CASSKSGGAGETQYF. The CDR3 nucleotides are TGTGCCAGCAGCAAATCCGGGGGGGCAGGAGAGACCCAGTACTTC.